The 28 T cell receptor beta chains in this list originate from one sample, sequenced in a study of graft-versus-host responses after intestinal transplantation. Only in-frame clones appear in the TCRdb table, and some are missing; sequencing was by immunoSEQ multiplex PCR. The sample has 110,000 to 150,000 clones, roughly 91% seen once. Antigens of these TCRs are unknown. Source: unstimulated CD4+ T cells sorted from spleen or lymph node cells, taken before intestinal transplant. These receptors were obtained from a human donor who received an intestinal transplant.

The rearrangement joins TRBV28 to TRBJ1-1, with unresolved D. This CDR3 spans 15 amino acids. Trimming took off 5 bases at V and 7 bases at J, with 20 bases between the two ends. Germline assignment: CDR1 MDHEN and CDR2 SYDVKM. Here the CDR3 reads CASSPHSARRVEAFF. CDR3 nucleotide sequence: TGTGCCAGCAGTCCACACTCCGCCCGACGGGTTGAAGCTTTCTTT. Full variable domain (remainder filled in from reference TRBV28 and TRBJ1-1): DVKVTQSSRYLVKRTGEKVFLECVQDMDHENMFWYRQDPGLGLRLIYFSYDVKMKEKGDIPEGYSVSREKKERFSLILESASTNQTSMYLCASSPHSARRVEAFFGQGTRLTVV.

The genes are TRBV18 and TRBJ1-1, with D unclear. Germline values: CDR1 KGHSH, CDR2 LQKENI. The CDR3 extends over 12 amino acids. Trimming removed 3 bases at V and 4 bases at J, with 6 bases between. The CDR3 DNA reads TGTGCCAGCTCACCCCTATCCACTGAAGCTTTCTTT. Translating it yields CASSPLSTEAFF.

The V call is TRBV23-1, the J call TRBJ2-1, with 12 bases that match TRBD1. TRBV23-1 is placed among ORFs of uncertain function. After removal of 2 bases from V and 2 bases from J, the junction contained 25 bases not matched to a gene. The CDR3 runs to 24 residues. The chain's CDR3 is CASSQIEGQGAICLAGGPYNEQFF. DNA for the CDR3: TGCGCCAGCAGTCAAATCGAGGGACAGGGGGCGATTTGTCTCGCGGGAGGCCCCTACAATGAGCAGTTCTTC.

V gene TRBV2 combines with J gene TRBJ2-2, with 7 bases that match TRBD1. CDR1 is SNHLY and CDR2 is FYNNEI in the germline V gene. CDR3 length: 16 amino acids. With V trimmed by 5 bases and J by 7 bases, 13 bases remained unmatched. CDR3: CASSLRPDRLNGELFF. Written as DNA, the CDR3 is TGTGCCAGCAGTCTCCGTCCGGACAGGCTGAACGGGGAGCTGTTTTTT.

This rearrangement joins TRBV6-1 to TRBJ2-5; D gene uncertain. V shed 1 base and J shed 5 bases, with 11 bases lying between them. The length of the CDR3 is 14 residues. Germline V gene data show CDR1 as MNHNS and CDR2 as SASEGT. Here the CDR3 reads CASSEGSPAETQYF. CDR3 sequence (DNA): TGTGCCAGCAGTGAAGGGTCCCCTGCGGAGACCCAGTACTTC.

This clone was recorded a few times. The chain joins TRBV28 to TRBJ2-7; 12 bases align to TRBD1. The V segment lost 4 bases and the J segment 6 bases; nucleotides outside the gene matches: 7. The CDR3 sequence is 15 residues long. CDR1 is MDHEN and CDR2 is SYDVKM in the germline V gene. The CDR3 here is CASSYGDRGRVEQYF. DNA of the CDR3: TGTGCCAGCAGTTACGGGGACAGGGGGCGAGTCGAGCAGTACTTC.

The V call is TRBV9, the J call TRBJ2-1, with a tentative D call TRBD1 (5 bases). V lost 1 base to trimming and J lost 4 bases, with 6 bases between them. This CDR3 is built from 13 residues. Germline V gene sequence: CDR1 SGDLS, CDR2 YYNGEE. The CDR3 DNA sequence: TGTGCCAGCAGCGTAACAGGTTACAATGAGCAGTTCTTC. The encoded protein is CASSVTGYNEQFF.

This clone appeared once. The chain is built from TRBV6-1 and TRBJ2-7; 7 positions match TRBD1. J lost 2 bases, V lost 10 bases, and 8 bases had no gene match. The V gene's germline CDR1 is MNHNS and CDR2 SASEGT. The CDR3 totals 13 residues. CDR3 region: CATSGGLTYEQYF. The CDR3 DNA reads TGTGCCACCTCAGGGGGATTGACCTACGAGCAGTACTTC.

The chain recombines TRBV30 with TRBJ1-1; D ambiguous. The CDR3 extends over 12 amino acids. Germline values: CDR1 GTSNPN, CDR2 SVGIG (reference sequence). Trimming removed 4 bases at V and 3 bases at J, with 9 bases between. CDR3 protein: CAWIVGYTEAFF. In DNA, the CDR3 is TGTGCCTGGATCGTAGGGTACACTGAAGCTTTCTTT.

The chain combines TRBV18 with TRBJ1-5; no firm D call. Trimming took off 2 bases at V and 1 base at J, with 9 bases between the two ends. Germline V lookup: CDR1 KGHSH, CDR2 LQKENI. CDR3 length: 15 residues. The CDR3: CASSPSGGSNQPQHF. The DNA of the CDR3 is TGTGCCAGCTCACCATCGGGCGGCAGCAATCAGCCCCAGCATTTT.

The gene calls are TRBV6-1 and TRBJ1-3; tentatively, D is TRBD1 (6 bases). The better agreement between TRBJ2-2 and the DNA end casts doubt on the J call. Germline V gives CDR1 MNHNS, CDR2 SASEGT. This CDR3 has 16 residues. The CDR3 loop reads CASSEAFGSQGGELFF. In DNA, the CDR3 is TGTGCCAGCAGTGAAGCTTTTGGCTCCCAGGGGGGGGAGCTGTTTTTT.

The V call is TRBV23-1, the J call TRBJ2-3, with a tentative D call TRBD1 (6 bases). TRBV23-1 is sorted into the ORF group, with uncertain function. V lost 0 bases to trimming and J lost 6 bases, with 16 bases between them. This CDR3 is built from 16 residues. Here the CDR3 reads CASSQSFSQGRDTQYF. CDR3 DNA: TGCGCCAGCAGTCAATCGTTTAGTCAGGGGCGGGATACGCAGTATTTT.

This chain links TRBV5-1 with TRBJ2-5; 12 bases agree with TRBD1. The junction had 8 bases not matched to a gene; V was cut back by 3 bases and J by 11 bases. There are 14 residues in the CDR3. CDR1 is SGHRS, CDR2 YFSETQ, per germline. CDR3 bases: TGCGCCAGCAGCTCGGGACAGGGGGCAGGGGAGCAGTACTTC. It translates to CASSSGQGAGEQYF.

V is TRBV6-5 and J is TRBJ2-7; D may be TRBD2 (5 bases). The ends were cut back, 4 bases at V and 3 bases at J, with 10 bases in the middle. The length of the CDR3 is 13 residues. Germline V gene data show CDR1 as MNHEY and CDR2 as SVGAGI. The chain's CDR3 is CASSSRGYYEQYF. The CDR3 bases are TGTGCCAGCAGTTCCAGAGGGTACTACGAGCAGTACTTC.

J is TRBJ2-1 and V is TRBV7-2; D may correspond to TRBD1 or TRBD2 (7 bases each). The CDR3 is 15 amino acids. CDR1 and CDR2 from the germline V gene are SGHTA and FQGNSA. Trimming took off 5 bases at V and 5 bases at J, with 16 bases between the two ends. The CDR3 is CASSQRAGGDNEQFF. Here the CDR3 DNA reads TGTGCCAGCAGCCAACGGGCAGGGGGGGACAATGAGCAGTTCTTC.

The J gene is TRBJ2-5, the V gene TRBV5-4; D perhaps matches TRBD1 (5 bases). The V end lost 0 bases, the J end lost 0 bases, and 6 bases lay between the germline ends. Germline CDR1 SGHNT, CDR2 YYREEE (reference sequence). CDR3 length equals 14 residues. The chain's CDR3 is CASSLAGNQETQYF. CDR3 nucleotides: TGTGCCAGCAGCTTGGCAGGGAACCAAGAGACCCAGTACTTC.

The chain uses TRBV19 and TRBJ2-1; 11 bases are shared with TRBD1. CDR3 length: 16 amino acids. CDR1 LNHDA and CDR2 SQIVND come from the germline V gene (reference sequence). V lost 4 bases, J lost 7 bases, and 9 bases stayed unmatched. The CDR3, as DNA: TGTGCCAGTAGTAAGGGACAGGGGGTGCCTAGAAATGAGCAGTTCTTC. Protein product: CASSKGQGVPRNEQFF.

This clone has a single count. This chain uses TRBV14 with TRBJ2-7; the D gene is possibly TRBD2 (8 bases). The CDR3 has 19 amino acids. CDR1 is SGHDN, CDR2 FVKESK, per germline. Trimming took off 4 bases at V and 3 bases at J, with 28 bases between the two ends. CDR3 sequence reads: CASSPGGGGGKVKRYEQYF. The CDR3 bases are TGTGCCAGCAGCCCCGGGGGGGGAGGGGGCAAGGTCAAGCGCTACGAGCAGTACTTC.

The V and J genes are TRBV5-1 and TRBJ1-1; TRBD1 might be the D (5 bases). This CDR3 region has 16 residues. Trimming removed 4 bases at V and 3 bases at J, with 19 bases between. Germline assignment: CDR1 SGHRS and CDR2 YFSETQ. Here the CDR3 reads CASSRVRTVGDTEAFF. DNA of the CDR3: TGCGCCAGCAGCCGAGTTCGGACGGTGGGGGACACTGAAGCTTTCTTT. The variable domain in full, completed from reference TRBV5-1 and TRBJ1-1, reads KAGVTQTPRYLIKTRGQQVTLSCSPISGHRSVSWYQQTPGQGLQFLFEYFSETQRNKGNFPGRFSGRQFSNSRSEMNVSTLELGDSALYLCASSRVRTVGDTEAFFGQGTRLTVV.

This chain uses TRBV7-9 with TRBJ2-1; the D is unclear. This CDR3 has 15 amino acids. Trimming took off 2 bases at V and 1 base at J, with 9 bases between the two ends. Germline V CDR1 and CDR2: SEHNR, FQNEAQ (reference sequence). CDR3 DNA: TGTGCCAGCAGCTTATCACTTTGGTCCTACAATGAGCAGTTCTTC. Protein: CASSLSLWSYNEQFF. Drawing the rest from reference TRBV7-9 and TRBJ2-1, the complete variable domain is DTGVSQNPRHKITKRGQNVTFRCDPISEHNRLYWYRQTLGQGPEFLTYFQNEAQLEKSRLLSDRFSAERPKGSFSTLEIQRTEQGDSAMYLCASSLSLWSYNEQFFGPGTRLTVL.

J is TRBJ1-5 and V is TRBV2, with D hard to call. V gave up 6 bases and J gave up 4 bases, with 7 bases separating them. Germline V lookup: CDR1 SNHLY, CDR2 FYNNEI. This CDR3 has 12 amino acids. The CDR3 DNA reads TGTGCCAGCAGGCGGCAGAATCAGCCCCAGCATTTT. It translates to CASRRQNQPQHF.

The rearrangement links TRBV19 to TRBJ2-1, with TRBD1 identical over 7 bases. The CDR3 is made up of 14 amino acids. V trimming: 0 bases; J trimming: 9 bases; junction bases outside the gene matches: 5. The germline V gene encodes CDR1 LNHDA and CDR2 SQIVND (reference sequence). The CDR3 bases are TGTGCCAGTAGTATAGATTCACAGGGGATTGAGCAGTTCTTC. Residues: CASSIDSQGIEQFF.

This clone was counted once. The genes are TRBV28 and TRBJ1-1, with TRBD1 matching 8 bases. The junction had 8 bases not matched to a gene; V was cut back by 5 bases and J by 3 bases. The CDR3 is made up of 15 amino acids. Germline V gives CDR1 MDHEN, CDR2 SYDVKM. The CDR3 nucleotides read TGTGCCAGCAGTGATGGACAGGGACCCTACACTGAAGCTTTCTTT. This gives the protein CASSDGQGPYTEAFF.

This sequence joins TRBV5-4 and TRBJ1-2; D possibly corresponds to TRBD1 (6 bases). V shed 3 bases and J shed 2 bases, with 14 bases lying between them. Germline CDR1 reads SGHNT; CDR2 reads YYREEE (reference sequence). The CDR3 spans 15 residues. CDR3: CASSSRTVPNYGYTF. DNA for the CDR3: TGTGCCAGCAGCTCCAGGACAGTCCCCAACTATGGCTACACCTTC.

The chain has TRBV7-9 and TRBJ2-7, with 8 bases matching TRBD2. V shed 5 bases and J 1 base; nucleotides not matched to a gene: 7. Germline V gene lookup returns CDR1 SEHNR and CDR2 FQNEAQ (reference sequence). The CDR3 spans 15 residues. CDR3 nucleotides: TGTGCCAGCAGCCCGGGGGGGAAAGGATCCTACGAGCAGTACTTC. Its translation is CASSPGGKGSYEQYF.

The rearrangement uses TRBV7-2 and TRBJ1-5, with no clear D. Trimming removed 0 bases at V and 2 bases at J, with 17 bases between. This CDR3 spans 18 amino acids. Germline CDR1 and CDR2: SGHTA and FQGNSA. The CDR3 nucleotides read TGTGCCAGCAGCTTAGCTAGAGTCGGCAGGTCGGGCAATCAGCCCCAGCATTTT. Its protein is CASSLARVGRSGNQPQHF. Complete variable domain (other parts from reference TRBV7-2 and TRBJ1-5): GAGVSQSPSNKVTEKGKDVELRCDPISGHTALYWYRQSLGQGLEFLIYFQGNSAPDKSGLPSDRFSAERTGGSVSTLTIQRTQQEDSAVYLCASSLARVGRSGNQPQHFGDGTRLSIL.

V gene TRBV7-3 combines with J gene TRBJ2-5; D may be TRBD1 (5 bases). Germline V gene lookup returns CDR1 SGHTA and CDR2 FQGTGA. V lost 5 bases and J lost 4, with 14 bases in between. This CDR3 region has 14 residues. The CDR3 region is CASSLGPGRETQYF. The CDR3 coding sequence is TGTGCCAGCAGCCTCGGACCAGGGCGAGAGACCCAGTACTTC.

V gene TRBV2 combines with J gene TRBJ1-5; 8 bases are a match to TRBD1. The CDR3 runs to 13 residues. The ends lost 7 bases at V and 4 bases at J; junction bases unmatched: 3. CDR1 is SNHLY, CDR2 FYNNEI, per germline. The CDR3 DNA sequence: TGTGCCAGCACCCGGACAGGGAATCAGCCCCAGCATTTT. Protein sequence: CASTRTGNQPQHF.